One sample yielded the 18 T cell receptor beta chains listed below, sequenced in a study of human T cells and chemical hapten exposure listed by TCRdb under 2021. What this sample's time point label stands for: pre-sensitization, week 0. Read against the paper, the sample's treatment or condition label means: therapeutic diphenylcyclopropenone sensitization with weekly scalp DPC. Receptor amplification or capture employed RACE. Sequenced on a NextSeq 500. TCRdb reran the public reads through fastp at Q25 and MiXCR, keeping productive beta chains. Entries are consolidated by CDR3 protein sequence, retaining the most common genes and DNA. The sample profile shows around 57,000 distinct CDR3 sequences; roughly 10% of them were found once. Around 4.1% of the sample belongs to the ten largest clones. The sample was whole blood, taken in connection with sensitization to the hapten diphenylcyclopropenone (DPC). The receptors shown here come from a woman in her thirties or forties with alopecia areata. Some clones in this sample may be carry-over from other donors' samples.

The table lists this clonotype with a few counts. The chain has TRBV11-2 and TRBJ2-5; 7 bases fit TRBD2. CDR3 length: 15 residues. Germline V gene lookup returns CDR1 SGHAT and CDR2 FQNNGV. With 6 bases clipped from V and 7 bases from J, the junction kept 14 bases outside the gene matches. The CDR3: CASRKEPTSVGTQYF. CDR3 nucleotide sequence: TGTGCCAGCAGAAAAGAACCAACTAGCGTCGGGACCCAGTACTTC.

The chain links TRBV18 to TRBJ2-1, with D possibly TRBD2 on 6 matching bases. Trimming removed 2 bases at V and 10 bases at J, with 12 bases between. CDR3 size: 13 residues. Per germline, CDR1 KGHSH and CDR2 LQKENI. DNA of the CDR3: TGTGCCAGCTCACCAACCCGGGACTCAGAGCAGTTCTTC. Its translation is CASSPTRDSEQFF.

In this sample, this clonotype turned up many times. The CDR3 coding sequence is TGTGCCAGCCGTAGCGTGGTTCTCTACAATGAGCAGTTCTTC. Its translation: CASRSVVLYNEQFF. This sequence joins TRBV6-2 or TRBV6-3 and TRBJ2-1, with D possibly matching TRBD2 (5 bases). Germline V gene sequence: CDR1 MNHEY, CDR2 SVGEGT. CDR3 length: 14 residues. V gave up 8 bases and J gave up 3 bases, with 14 bases separating them.

This clonotype was found a few times. The genes are TRBV30 and TRBJ1-2; possible D gene TRBD1, 5 bases. With 3 bases removed from V and 4 bases from J, the gap between germline ends came to 12 bases. The length of the CDR3 is 13 residues. Germline V gene data show CDR1 as GTSNPN and CDR2 as SVGIG (reference sequence). This CDR3 is CAWRLDNGYGYTF. The CDR3 DNA sequence: TGTGCCTGGAGGCTGGACAACGGCTATGGCTACACCTTC.

This clonotype was counted ten times or more. The rearrangement links TRBV7-3 to TRBJ1-2, with TRBD1 identical over 9 bases. The CDR3 contains 16 residues. CDR1 SGHTA and CDR2 FQGTGA come from the germline V gene. The J segment lost 6 bases and the V segment lost 4 bases, leaving 12 bases of the junction unmatched. CDR3 nucleotide sequence: TGTGCCAGCAGCTCCGGGACAGGGCCTCCAGAAGATGGCTACACCTTC. Translated, it gives CASSSGTGPPEDGYTF.

This clonotype has a count of ten or more. One end of the junction fails to match germline, which may point to a read error. The CDR3 bases are TGTGCCAGCAGTCCGGATAACTCACCCCTCCACTTT. It translates to CASSPDNSPLHF. This chain uses TRBV2 with TRBJ1-6; no definite D call. Germline V lookup: CDR1 SNHLY, CDR2 FYNNEI. CDR3 size: 12 residues.

J is TRBJ1-2 and V is TRBV7-9; D uncertain. Germline CDR1 and CDR2: SEHNR and FQNEAQ (reference sequence). This CDR3 contains 15 residues. The V end lost 2 bases, the J end lost 3 bases, and 13 bases lay between the germline ends. Here the CDR3 DNA reads TGTGCCAGCAGCTTATCCAAGAAAGGCCACTATGGCTACACCTTC. The encoded protein is CASSLSKKGHYGYTF.

This clonotype was detected ten times or more. The rearrangement joins TRBV7-9 to TRBJ2-3; 11 bases are a match to TRBD2. The CDR3 runs 16 residues. Germline loops: CDR1 SEHNR, CDR2 FQNEAQ (reference sequence). The V and J ends lost 5 bases and 0 bases, in that order; junction bases with no gene match: 4. CDR3 loop: CASSVGTSGSTDTQYF. The CDR3 nucleotides read TGTGCCAGCAGCGTTGGGACTAGCGGAAGCACAGATACGCAGTATTTT.

This clonotype was observed a handful of times. The CDR3 spells CASVSYGLGSYEQYF. CDR3 nucleotide sequence: TGTGCCAGCGTGAGTTATGGGCTGGGTTCCTACGAGCAGTACTTC. The chain carries TRBV6-5 and TRBJ2-7; D not resolved. This CDR3 has 15 residues. CDR1 and CDR2 (germline): MNHEY, SVGAGI. Trimming removed 8 bases from V and 1 base from J, with 18 bases in between.

This clonotype has only a few counts. The CDR3 here is CASSQEDRDYTEAFF. CDR3 nucleotides: TGCGCCAGCAGCCAAGAGGACAGGGATTACACTGAAGCTTTCTTT. V and J are TRBV4-1 and TRBJ1-1, with 8 positions matching TRBD1. Germline V gives CDR1 MGHRA, CDR2 YSYEKL. V shed 0 bases and J 3 bases; nucleotides not matched to a gene: 3. The length of the CDR3 is 15 residues.

This clonotype was observed many times. The rearrangement uses TRBV6-2 or TRBV6-3 and TRBJ2-5, with TRBD1 matching over 9 bases. J was trimmed by 5 bases and V by 6 bases; bases with no gene match: 7. Germline values: CDR1 MNHEY, CDR2 SVGEGT. The CDR3 runs 14 residues. CDR3 DNA sequence: TGTGCCAGCAGCTTTCACAGGGGGCGGGAGACCCAGTACTTC. Translation: CASSFHRGRETQYF.

Regarding this clonotype: A much larger clone differs from this one at a single base, so this may be a read error. The conserved closing phenylalanine or tryptophan is absent in this CDR3, likely reflecting a read error. The chain uses TRBV7-2 and TRBJ2-3; D possibly corresponds to TRBD2 (5 bases). V was trimmed by 5 bases and J by 1 base, leaving 16 bases between them. In germline, CDR1 is SGHTA, CDR2 FQGNSA. This CDR3 is built from 16 residues. CDR3 in amino acids: CASSADWDQGTDTQYI. The CDR3, as DNA: TGTGCCAGCAGCGCGGACTGGGATCAAGGCACAGATACGCAGTATATT.

This rearrangement joins TRBV6-2 or TRBV6-3 to TRBJ1-5; 7 bases are shared with TRBD1. The trim removed 5 bases at V and 7 bases at J, leaving 11 bases unmatched. CDR1 is MNHEY, CDR2 SVGEGT, per germline. CDR3 length equals 15 residues. This chain's CDR3 is CASSRGQVNLQPQHF. The DNA of the CDR3 is TGTGCCAGCAGTAGAGGACAGGTCAACTTACAGCCCCAGCATTTT.

This clonotype was counted between two and nine times. The V call is TRBV20-1, the J call TRBJ2-5; D is unclear. CDR1 and CDR2 from the germline V gene are DFQATT and SNEGSKA (reference sequence). V was trimmed by 6 bases and J by 3 bases, leaving 5 bases between them. CDR3 length: 10 amino acids. The DNA for the CDR3 is TGCAGTGCGTATAAAGAGACCCAGTACTTC. Translation gives CSAYKETQYF.

At least ten counts were recorded for this clonotype. V gene TRBV19 combines with J gene TRBJ2-1; no firm D call. Germline CDR1 and CDR2: LNHDA and SQIVND (reference sequence). This CDR3 comprises 12 residues. V was pared by 8 bases and J by 6 bases, with 11 bases between. CDR3 region: CASRVGPNEQFF. Here the CDR3 DNA reads TGTGCCAGTCGAGTAGGGCCCAATGAGCAGTTCTTC.

The chain employs TRBV7-2 and TRBJ2-2; 8 nucleotides align to TRBD1. The germline V gene has CDR1 SGHTA and CDR2 FQGNSA. CDR3 length: 14 amino acids. V gave up 5 bases and J gave up 5 bases; unmatched junction bases: 4. Here the CDR3 DNA reads TGTGCCAGCAGCCGGGACAGGTGGACCGGGGAGCTGTTTTTT. As protein: CASSRDRWTGELFF.

This clonotype was detected a few times. The chain is built from TRBV18 and TRBJ1-1, with a tentative D call TRBD1 (6 bases). Trimming removed 4 bases at V and 1 base at J, with 16 bases between. This CDR3 contains 16 residues. Germline CDR1 is KGHSH and CDR2 is LQKENI. The CDR3 here is CASSRTAPKPNTEAFF. CDR3 in DNA: TGTGCCAGCTCACGGACAGCGCCCAAACCGAACACTGAAGCTTTCTTT.

This clonotype has a count of ten or more. The rearrangement links TRBV13 to TRBJ1-2; D is ambiguous. The CDR3 is made up of 14 amino acids. Trimming took off 5 bases at V and 4 bases at J, with 14 bases between the two ends. Germline values: CDR1 PRHDT, CDR2 FYEKMQ (reference sequence). The chain's CDR3 is CASSTTRLGYGYTF. In DNA form, the CDR3 reads TGTGCCAGCAGCACTACCCGGCTCGGCTATGGCTACACCTTC.